The rows below give T cell receptor beta chains drawn from one sample of a study of regulatory T cells in long-lasting Graves disease. TCRdb ran MiXCR on the multiplex PCR reads and lists one entry per CDR3 protein. The sample includes about 350,000 distinct CDR3 sequences, approximately 16% of them seen just once. The data also belong to a second study, concerning T cells in Graves' hyperthyroidism and ophthalmopathy.

The source was peripheral blood mononuclear cells (PBMCs), collected at new diagnosis, from a patient treated with antithyroid drugs. The receptors originated from a middle-aged man with Graves disease. Each CDR3 is given with its conserved first and last residue. A D gene is named only where the DNA matches it firmly. Clone size is shown for a subset of rows, as once, few, many or a class of expanded clone.

TRBD1 NA TRBJ2-7 TRBV29-1 CSATGTGASYEQYF TGCAGCGCCACCGGGACAGGGGCCTCCTACGAGCAGTACTTC
TRBD2 NA TRBJ2-7 TRBV20-1 CSARDGLAGFQYF TGCAGTGCTAGAGATGGGCTAGCGGGCTTTCAGTACTTC
NA many TRBJ2-1 TRBV7-9 CASLINLGGDNEQFF TGTGCCAGCCTCATAAACCTCGGCGGGGACAATGAGCAGTTCTTC
TRBD1 NA TRBJ1-3 TRBV28 CASSLVGQGFVRDTIYF TGTGCCAGCAGTTTAGTGGGACAGGGATTCGTTCGGGACACCATATATTTT
NA many TRBJ2-5 TRBV6-1 CASTYRDRETQYF TGTGCCAGCACCTACAGGGACCGGGAGACCCAGTACTTC
TRBD2 NA TRBJ2-1 TRBV12-3/TRBV12-4 CASSLERGQIWDNEQFF TGTGCCAGCAGTTTAGAGCGGGGGCAAATTTGGGACAATGAGCAGTTCTTC
NA NA TRBJ2-5 TRBV30 CAWSVGAGSQETQYF TGTGCCTGGAGTGTAGGCGCAGGCTCCCAAGAGACCCAGTACTTC
NA many TRBJ1-1 TRBV18 CASSPSVNTEAFF TGTGCCAGCTCACCGTCCGTAAACACTGAAGCTTTCTTT
NA many TRBJ1-3 TRBV24-1 CATSGTGNTIYF TGTGCCACCAGTGGTACCGGAAACACCATATATTTT
NA many TRBJ1-5 TRBV6-1 CASSPELGHWGQPQHF TGTGCCAGCAGTCCCGAACTGGGACACTGGGGTCAGCCCCAGCATTTT
NA NA TRBJ1-5 TRBV6-2/TRBV6-3 CASSSPGPYSDQPQHF TGTGCCAGCAGTTCCCCCGGCCCGTATAGCGATCAGCCCCAGCATTTT
TRBD2 NA TRBJ2-2 TRBV28 CASKPGLAGGPFEELFF TGTGCCAGTAAGCCGGGACTAGCGGGGGGCCCATTCGAGGAGCTGTTTTTT
NA many TRBJ1-5 TRBV27 CASSRTARAGQPQHF TGTGCCAGCAGTCGGACAGCCAGAGCGGGTCAGCCCCAGCATTTT
TRBD1 NA TRBJ1-1 TRBV24-1 CATSDSSQGALRTEAFF TGTGCCACCAGTGACTCCTCACAGGGGGCTTTAAGGACTGAAGCTTTCTTT
TRBD2 many TRBJ2-1 TRBV9 CASSVGRWGLAGNEQFF TGTGCCAGCAGCGTAGGGCGGTGGGGACTAGCGGGTAATGAGCAGTTCTTC
NA few TRBJ1-4 TRBV7-9 CASSQGHSNEKLFF TGTGCCAGCAGCCAGGGACACTCAAATGAAAAACTGTTTTTT
TRBD2 few TRBJ2-5 TRBV5-1 CASSLTSGGPSWQETQYF TGCGCCAGCAGTTTAACTAGCGGGGGCCCCTCTTGGCAAGAGACCCAGTACTTC
TRBD1 many TRBJ2-7 TRBV9 CASSPGQLSYEQYF TGTGCCAGCAGCCCGGGACAGCTCTCCTACGAGCAGTACTTC
TRBD1 once TRBJ2-3 TRBV9 CASSAISGTGESDTQYF TGTGCCAGCAGCGCGATTAGCGGGACAGGGGAATCAGATACGCAGTATTTT
NA many TRBJ2-2 TRBV2 CASSDAGTDTNTGELFF TGTGCCAGCAGTGACGCGGGGACTGATACGAACACCGGGGAGCTGTTTTTT
TRBD1 many TRBJ1-1 TRBV10-2 CAIRTGQNTEAFF TGCGCCATACGGACAGGGCAGAACACTGAAGCTTTCTTT
TRBD1 many TRBJ1-1 TRBV20-1 CSAGLQGSLNTEAFF TGCAGTGCTGGACTACAGGGGTCCCTGAACACTGAAGCTTTCTTT
TRBD1 NA TRBJ1-1 TRBV28 CASSSPDRGPVSTEAFF TGTGCCAGCAGTTCCCCGGACAGGGGACCGGTCAGCACTGAAGCTTTCTTT
NA NA TRBJ2-1 TRBV20-1 CSARTSNEQFF TGCAGTGCTCGGACATCCAATGAGCAGTTCTTC
NA many TRBJ2-7 TRBV6-1 CASRTGVSIGQYF TGTGCCAGCAGAACCGGGGTCTCCATCGGGCAGTACTTC
NA few TRBJ1-2 TRBV15 CATSRGEGRQGYGYTF TGTGCCACCAGCAGAGGAGAAGGCCGGCAGGGGTATGGCTACACCTTC
NA many TRBJ2-4 TRBV27 CATAEGAIQYF TGTGCCACCGCCGAAGGGGCCATTCAGTACTTC
NA many TRBJ2-7 TRBV12-3/TRBV12-4 CASSLGDFPEQYF TGTGCCAGCAGTTTAGGGGACTTCCCCGAGCAGTACTTC
NA NA TRBJ2-7 TRBV20-1 CSAARGNSYEQYF TGCAGTGCTGCCAGGGGTAACTCCTACGAGCAGTACTTC
NA many TRBJ1-1 TRBV7-9 CASRTGGGEAFF TGTGCCAGCAGGACGGGAGGGGGTGAAGCTTTCTTT
NA few TRBJ1-5 TRBV12-3/TRBV12-4 CASSSRRPKGNQPQHF TGTGCCAGCAGTTCCAGACGCCCCAAGGGCAATCAGCCCCAGCATTTT
NA few TRBJ1-3 TRBV7-9 CASSFPGENTIYF TGTGCCAGCAGCTTCCCAGGGGAGAACACCATATATTTT
TRBD2 many TRBJ2-7 TRBV7-8 CASSSLGGLAGLEQYF TGTGCCAGCAGCTCCCTGGGGGGACTAGCCGGTCTCGAGCAGTACTTC